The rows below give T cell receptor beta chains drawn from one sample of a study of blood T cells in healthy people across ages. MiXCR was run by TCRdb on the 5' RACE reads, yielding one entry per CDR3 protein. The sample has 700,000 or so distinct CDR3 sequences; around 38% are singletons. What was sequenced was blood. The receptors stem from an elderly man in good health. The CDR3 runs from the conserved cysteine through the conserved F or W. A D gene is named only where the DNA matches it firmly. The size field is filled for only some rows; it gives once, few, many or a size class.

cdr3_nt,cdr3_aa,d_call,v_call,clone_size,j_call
TGTGCCAGCAGGCCCCCGGGACAAGAAAAGCAGTACTTC,CASRPPGQEKQYF,-,TRBV28,few,TRBJ2-4
TGTGCCAGCAGCCGTTACTACGAGCAGTACTTC,CASSRYYEQYF,-,TRBV6-2/TRBV6-3,many,TRBJ2-7
TGTGCCAGCAGTGCCAACCGGGACATCCCAGAGACCCAGTACTTC,CASSANRDIPETQYF,-,TRBV12-3/TRBV12-4,-,TRBJ2-5
TGTGCCAGCAGCTTAGGGCCAGCGGGGGGAATCGAGCAGTACTTC,CASSLGPAGGIEQYF,TRBD2,TRBV7-2,many,TRBJ2-7
TGTGCCAGCAGGCCCCTCGACAGGGGAGAGACCCAGTACTTC,CASRPLDRGETQYF,TRBD1,TRBV6-2/TRBV6-3,-,TRBJ2-5
TGCGCCAGCAGCTGGGCCGGCCGTACGGATACGCAGTATTTT,CASSWAGRTDTQYF,-,TRBV5-1,few,TRBJ2-3
TGTGCCAGCAGCGTAGTAGGGGGAAACACCATATATTTT,CASSVVGGNTIYF,-,TRBV7-6,few,TRBJ1-3
TGTGCCAGTCGGTGGCGGCCCCAAGAGACCCAGTACTTC,CASRWRPQETQYF,-,TRBV21-1,-,TRBJ2-5
TGCAGTGCTCTAACAGGGATCTCTGGAAACACCATATATTTT,CSALTGISGNTIYF,-,TRBV20-1,-,TRBJ1-3
TGTGCCATCAGGGGGGACAACCAAGAGACCCAGTACTTC,CAIRGDNQETQYF,-,TRBV10-3,-,TRBJ2-5
TGTGCCAGCAGCGTATCAAGGACGGGGGAGCAGTACTTC,CASSVSRTGEQYF,-,TRBV9,few,TRBJ2-7
TGTGCCAGCAGGCAACTCCCAGGGACTAGCGGGATTAGCACAGATACGCAGTATTTT,CASRQLPGTSGISTDTQYF,TRBD2,TRBV28,-,TRBJ2-3
TGTGCCAGCTTCGACAGGGGGCCGGACATTCAGTACTTC,CASFDRGPDIQYF,TRBD1,TRBV28,many,TRBJ2-4
TGCAGCGTTGGTGGTAATATCGCTGAAGCTTTCTTT,CSVGGNIAEAFF,-,TRBV29-1,many,TRBJ1-1
TGTGCCAGCAGTTACCCCTTCGGACAGCCCTCGAACACTGAAGCTTTCTTT,CASSYPFGQPSNTEAFF,-,TRBV6-2/TRBV6-3,-,TRBJ1-1
TGTGCCAGCATTAGACAAGGTGAAGCTTTCTTT,CASIRQGEAFF,-,TRBV6-1,-,TRBJ1-1
TGTGCCAGCAGCTTACAGGGGGTAGATTCACCCCTCCACTTT,CASSLQGVDSPLHF,TRBD1,TRBV2,-,TRBJ1-6
TGCAGTGCCCGCCACCCTAGCCTCAATGAGCAGTTCTTC,CSARHPSLNEQFF,-,TRBV20-1,-,TRBJ2-1
TGCAGTGCCACGACAGGGGTTACGCAAGAGACCCAGTACTTC,CSATTGVTQETQYF,TRBD1,TRBV20-1,few,TRBJ2-5
TGTGCCAGCAGCGTTGACGCATGCACAGATACGCAGTATTTT,CASSVDACTDTQYF,-,TRBV9,-,TRBJ2-3
TGTGCCAGTGGGAAAATCCCGACAGATACGCAGTATTTT,CASGKIPTDTQYF,-,TRBV12-3/TRBV12-4,-,TRBJ2-3
TGTGCCAGCAGTGACACTGTCCACAATGAGCAGTACTTC,CASSDTVHNEQYF,-,TRBV6-5,-,TRBJ2-7
TGTGCCAGCAGTGACCTAGGAGTGTCCCAGTACTTC,CASSDLGVSQYF,-,TRBV6-6,-,TRBJ2-5
TGTGCCAGCAGTTTGGGACAGGGGGTCTTCTCTGGGGCCAACGTCCTGACTTTC,CASSLGQGVFSGANVLTF,TRBD1,TRBV28,-,TRBJ2-6
TGTGCCAGCAACACAATACCGAGCTCCTACAATGAGCAGTTCTTC,CASNTIPSSYNEQFF,-,TRBV27,few,TRBJ2-1
TGCAGTGCTAGAGCAGGAGAGGGATTAGATACGCAGTATTTT,CSARAGEGLDTQYF,-,TRBV20-1,-,TRBJ2-3
TGTGCCACCCGGGGCGGGAGAGTAGATACGCAGTATTTT,CATRGGRVDTQYF,TRBD2,TRBV7-2,few,TRBJ2-3
TGTGCCAGCAGCGTAGAGCTGACTAGCGGGAGAACAGATACGCAGTATTTT,CASSVELTSGRTDTQYF,TRBD2,TRBV9,-,TRBJ2-3
TGTGCCACCCGGGCAGGGACCTACGAGCAGTACTTC,CATRAGTYEQYF,-,TRBV2,many,TRBJ2-7
TGTGCCAGCAGTGAATCCAGGTCGGCCAGCGGGAGCTCTAATGAGCAGTTCTTC,CASSESRSASGSSNEQFF,TRBD2,TRBV25-1,-,TRBJ2-1
TGTGCCAGCAGTGGGACTAGCGGGGCCCAGTACTTC,CASSGTSGAQYF,TRBD2,TRBV2,few,TRBJ2-4
TGCGCCAGCAGCCAAGTTTGGGGGGCGAACACGCGGGGGACCCTCCACTTT,CASSQVWGANTRGTLHF,-,TRBV4-1,-,TRBJ1-6
TGTGCCATCAGTGAGTCGGGGGGGGCCAACAATGAGCAGTTCTTC,CAISESGGANNEQFF,-,TRBV10-3,-,TRBJ2-1
TGCAGTGCTAGAGATCCTTCTGGGCAGGGTCCCAATCAGCCCCAGCATTTT,CSARDPSGQGPNQPQHF,-,TRBV20-1,-,TRBJ1-5
TGCAGTGCTAACCTAGCGAATGAGCAGTTCTTC,CSANLANEQFF,-,TRBV20-1,many,TRBJ2-1
TGTGCCAGCAGTGGACAGGGGGCTGCGGTTCAGCCCCAGCATTTT,CASSGQGAAVQPQHF,TRBD1,TRBV6-2/TRBV6-3,-,TRBJ1-5
TGTGCCAGCAGCTTGGATGCGGATACCATTCAGTACTTC,CASSLDADTIQYF,-,TRBV5-6,few,TRBJ2-4
TGTGCCAGCAGCTCGGGACTTCCTCAGCCGTTCTTC,CASSSGLPQPFF,-,TRBV11-2,-,TRBJ2-1
TGTGCCAGCAGCTTACCATCGCACCAGCGGGAGCACTCTGGGGCCAACGTCCTGACTTTC,CASSLPSHQREHSGANVLTF,TRBD2,TRBV11-2,-,TRBJ2-6
TGTGCCAGCAAAGACAGGGTAGAGACCCGGTACTTC,CASKDRVETRYF,TRBD1,TRBV12-3/TRBV12-4,-,TRBJ2-5
TGTGCCAGCACCGGCGGCCTAGCGGGCTACAATGAGCAGTACTTC,CASTGGLAGYNEQYF,TRBD2,TRBV7-2,once,TRBJ2-7
TGCAGCGTTTTGTCAGCGTACAATGAGCAGTTCTTC,CSVLSAYNEQFF,-,TRBV29-1,many,TRBJ2-1
TGTGCCAGCAGTTGGGGCAGCGGAGCCTACGAGCAGTACTTC,CASSWGSGAYEQYF,-,TRBV6-6,-,TRBJ2-7
TGTGCCAGCAGTTCCGGGACAGGGAGTACTCATTCACCCCTCCACTTT,CASSSGTGSTHSPLHF,TRBD1,TRBV12-3/TRBV12-4,-,TRBJ1-6
TGCGCCAGCAGCCAAGATGTATCCATGGTCCCCCGGGAGACCCAGTACTTC,CASSQDVSMVPRETQYF,-,TRBV4-1,-,TRBJ2-5
TGTGCCAGCAGCTTAGTCCGGGCGAGCTCCTACGAGCAGTACTTC,CASSLVRASSYEQYF,-,TRBV7-8,-,TRBJ2-7
TGCGCCCACCCAGGGGGGGGCTCCTACAATGAGCAGTACTTC,CAHPGGGSYNEQYF,-,TRBV29-1,-,TRBJ2-7
TGCAGTGCTAGGTATGCCGCTAATGAGCAGTTCTTC,CSARYAANEQFF,-,TRBV20-1,-,TRBJ2-1